Reported below is one T cell receptor (beta chain). These data are taken from a study of blood T cell repertoires in COVID-19. Study overall: PBMCs, B-cell-depleted T cells, or T cells were the source of the cDNA or gDNA that made up the material.

In the original analysis: Reference gene primers were amplified, and this amplification served to estimate nucleated cell counts. Libraries were prepared by immunoSEQ multiplex PCR; TCRdb keeps only in-frame clonotypes and omits some of them. That table is the source of V, J and clone size, and D and trimming were worked out from the DNA. Among 200,000 to 250,000 clones, over 80% were seen once, and the ten largest hold roughly 3.7%. Enrolled through a virtual design, the participants were between about 18 and 100 years of age and came from 24 US areas. The CDR3 length is 15 residues. The V gene lost 3 bases and the J gene lost 5 bases, with 11 bases spanning the gap. Germline assignment: CDR1 SGHAT and CDR2 FQNNGV.

The sample consisted of PBMCs or T cells enriched from blood (not recorded which). The chain combines TRBV11-2 with TRBJ1-6; no definite D call. The sequence came from a woman aged 30 to 39 who had been exposed to COVID-19. In DNA form, the CDR3 reads TGTGCCAGCAGCTTGCGACAACCTGATAATTCACCCCTCCACTTT. Protein: CASSLRQPDNSPLHF.